Following are 2 T cell receptor beta chains from one sample sequenced in a study of T cells after yellow fever vaccination. TCRdb re-analysed the 5' RACE reads in MiXCR, keeping a single row per CDR3 protein. The data show about 68,000 distinct CDR3 sequences, more than 6.5% seen once. The material was CD8+ T cells sorted from PBMCs, obtained more than 40 days after the first yellow fever vaccination. The receptors derive from a man between 18 and 35 years old who received the YFV17D yellow fever vaccine.

CDR3 loop: CASSLYGTSGGNTDTQYF. CDR3 DNA: TGTGCCAGCAGTTTGTACGGGACTAGCGGGGGAAACACAGATACGCAGTATTTT. The V call is TRBV12-3 or TRBV12-4, the J call TRBJ2-3; TRBD2 matches 14 bases. J was trimmed by 2 bases and V by 3 bases; bases with no gene match: 7. This CDR3 region has 18 residues.

This clonotype was counted many times. V is TRBV12-3 or TRBV12-4 and J is TRBJ2-1; 12 bases line up with TRBD2. With V trimmed by 6 bases and J by 9 bases, 6 bases remained unmatched. This CDR3 spans 14 amino acids. DNA for the CDR3: TGTGCCAGCAGGAGACTAGCGGGGGATGGTGAGCAGTTCTTC. It translates to CASRRLAGDGEQFF.